This T cell receptor beta chain was sequenced during a study of T-cell reconstitution after alpha-beta-depleted transplantation in children. The V gene lost 4 bases and the J gene lost 6 bases, with 16 bases spanning the gap. CDR3 length equals 15 residues. From germline, CDR1 is LNHDA and CDR2 SQIVND (reference sequence). This clonotype has just a few counts. The TCRbeta library incorporated unique molecular identifiers. Each CDR3 protein is one row after TCRdb ran MiXCR on the PCR reads. Of around 400,000 distinct CDR3 sequences listed, roughly a tenth are singletons. The starting material was PBMCs from the stem cell graft donor, obtained from the stem cell graft. This sequence originates from a human donor who donated a stem cell graft to a child with acute myeloid leukemia. The genes are TRBV19 and TRBJ2-1; the D gene is possibly TRBD2 (5 bases). CDR3 nucleotides: TGTGCCAGTAGTACCTCGTGGGAGTGGGCCAATGAGCAGTTCTTC. Its translation: CASSTSWEWANEQFF.